The sequence of this T cell receptor beta chain was determined in a study of OX40 agonist ivuxolimab in advanced cancers. Study findings and constraints: More expanded clones were seen, on average, in CD8+ T cells than in CD4+.

Germline-derived CDR1 and CDR2 are LNHDA and SQIVND (reference sequence). V was shortened by 5 bases and J by 4 bases, with 13 bases between the two germline ends. This CDR3 has 14 amino acids. Libraries were prepared by immunoSEQ multiplex PCR; TCRdb keeps only in-frame clonotypes and omits some of them. The sample yields approximately 35,000 clones, roughly 72% seen once. Concerning this clone: The antigen is undetermined.

This clonotype originated in an adult with an advanced solid tumor such as melanoma, head and neck, liver or kidney cancer. Sequencing was performed on CD4+ or CD8+ T cells sorted from blood, taken in a trial of the OX40 agonist ivuxolimab. The chain has TRBV19 and TRBJ2-3, with D perhaps TRBD1 (6 bases). The CDR3, as DNA: TGTGCCAGTAGTCACAGGGACGGGGCAGATACGCAGTATTTT. Translated: CASSHRDGADTQYF.